A selection of T cell receptor beta chains follows, all from one sample in a study of blood T cell repertoires in COVID-19. Measured with immunoSEQ multiplex PCR; TCRdb has only the in-frame clones, and not every one. Here the sample spans some 130,000 clones, 80% being singletons. The sequenced material came from peripheral blood. These receptor sequences come from an older man with acute or convalescent COVID-19. CDR3s include the opening cysteine and the closing phenylalanine or tryptophan. Each record gives: D gene, clone size, J gene, CDR3 length, V gene, CDR3 protein, CDR3 DNA. The D gene is left open where the match is weak. A clone size is listed for some rows: how often the clone was seen (once, few, many), or a class if it is expanded.

D gene: TRBD1
clone size: -
J gene: TRBJ1-1
CDR3 length: 14
V gene: TRBV6-4
CDR3 protein: CASSSNTGGTEAFF
CDR3 DNA: TGTGCCAGCAGCAGCAACACAGGGGGCACTGAAGCTTTCTTT

D gene: -
clone size: -
J gene: TRBJ2-1
CDR3 length: 15
V gene: TRBV20-1
CDR3 protein: CSASRLAFTYNEQFF
CDR3 DNA: TGCAGTGCTAGTCGGCTAGCGTTTACCTACAATGAGCAGTTCTTC

D gene: -
clone size: -
J gene: TRBJ2-5
CDR3 length: 12
V gene: TRBV28
CDR3 protein: CASSLRDGGLYF
CDR3 DNA: TGTGCCAGCAGTTTAAGGGACGGGGGACTGTACTTC

D gene: -
clone size: -
J gene: TRBJ2-7
CDR3 length: 15
V gene: TRBV9
CDR3 protein: CASSAQGGITYEQYF
CDR3 DNA: TGTGCCAGCAGCGCCCAGGGTGGGATAACTTACGAGCAGTACTTC

D gene: -
clone size: -
J gene: TRBJ1-6
CDR3 length: 15
V gene: TRBV7-9
CDR3 protein: CASSFATGLRSPLHF
CDR3 DNA: TGTGCCAGCAGCTTTGCGACAGGCCTTAGGTCACCCCTCCACTTT

D gene: TRBD2
clone size: -
J gene: TRBJ2-1
CDR3 length: 15
V gene: TRBV24-1
CDR3 protein: CATSDITRGDYEQFF
CDR3 DNA: TGTGCCACCAGTGATATAACCCGGGGGGATTATGAGCAGTTCTTC

D gene: -
clone size: few
J gene: TRBJ2-7
CDR3 length: 15
V gene: TRBV6-6
CDR3 protein: CASSYSPTVAYEQYF
CDR3 DNA: TGTGCCAGCAGTTACTCACCGACTGTCGCCTACGAGCAGTACTTC

D gene: -
clone size: -
J gene: TRBJ1-6
CDR3 length: 16
V gene: TRBV6-1
CDR3 protein: CASSGPGSGAFGSLHF
CDR3 DNA: TGTGCCAGCAGTGGGCCGGGGTCAGGGGCGTTTGGGTCCCTCCACTTT

D gene: -
clone size: -
J gene: TRBJ1-2
CDR3 length: 15
V gene: TRBV6-5
CDR3 protein: CASSYSSGVNYGYTF
CDR3 DNA: TGTGCCAGCAGTTACAGTTCAGGGGTTAACTATGGCTACACCTTC

D gene: TRBD2
clone size: -
J gene: TRBJ2-1
CDR3 length: 16
V gene: TRBV5-1
CDR3 protein: CASSLGATSGGNEQFF
CDR3 DNA: TGCGCCAGCAGCTTGGGAGCGACTAGCGGGGGCAATGAGCAGTTCTTC

D gene: -
clone size: -
J gene: TRBJ1-5
CDR3 length: 14
V gene: TRBV7-2
CDR3 protein: CASSFGLSNQPQHF
CDR3 DNA: TGTGCCAGCAGCTTTGGGCTTAGCAATCAGCCCCAGCATTTT

D gene: TRBD1
clone size: -
J gene: TRBJ1-5
CDR3 length: 18
V gene: TRBV14
CDR3 protein: CASSTGTGGLDSNQPQHF
CDR3 DNA: TGTGCCAGCAGCACAGGGACAGGGGGCTTGGATAGCAATCAGCCCCAGCATTTT

D gene: TRBD2
clone size: -
J gene: TRBJ2-2
CDR3 length: 17
V gene: TRBV2
CDR3 protein: CASTGLAGGLNTGELFF
CDR3 DNA: TGTGCCAGCACCGGACTAGCGGGGGGCCTGAACACCGGGGAGCTGTTTTTT

D gene: TRBD2
clone size: -
J gene: TRBJ2-4
CDR3 length: 17
V gene: TRBV7-9
CDR3 protein: CASTKTLAGVAKNIQYF
CDR3 DNA: TGTGCCAGCACGAAAACACTAGCGGGAGTAGCCAAAAACATTCAGTACTTC

D gene: -
clone size: -
J gene: TRBJ2-2
CDR3 length: 14
V gene: TRBV18
CDR3 protein: CASSLAGFTGELFF
CDR3 DNA: TGTGCCAGCTCACTAGCAGGGTTCACCGGGGAGCTGTTTTTT

D gene: -
clone size: -
J gene: TRBJ1-5
CDR3 length: 13
V gene: TRBV6-5
CDR3 protein: CASRPGGRQPQHF
CDR3 DNA: TGTGCCAGCAGACCCGGAGGACGACAGCCCCAGCATTTT

D gene: TRBD1
clone size: -
J gene: TRBJ2-7
CDR3 length: 14
V gene: TRBV6-6
CDR3 protein: CASRPGTGAYEQYF
CDR3 DNA: TGTGCCAGCAGACCCGGGACAGGAGCCTACGAGCAGTACTTC

D gene: -
clone size: -
J gene: TRBJ2-1
CDR3 length: 15
V gene: TRBV5-8
CDR3 protein: CASSFSAGLRSSQFF
CDR3 DNA: TGTGCCAGCAGCTTTTCGGCAGGGCTGCGATCATCGCAGTTCTTC

D gene: -
clone size: -
J gene: TRBJ1-5
CDR3 length: 11
V gene: TRBV6-2/TRBV6-3
CDR3 protein: CASSQGQPQHF
CDR3 DNA: TGTGCCAGCAGCCAGGGGCAGCCCCAGCATTTT

D gene: -
clone size: -
J gene: TRBJ1-2
CDR3 length: 14
V gene: TRBV5-1
CDR3 protein: CASSPPTANYGYTF
CDR3 DNA: TGCGCCAGCAGCCCGCCGACAGCTAACTATGGCTACACCTTC

D gene: -
clone size: -
J gene: TRBJ1-4
CDR3 length: 13
V gene: TRBV3-1/TRBV3-2
CDR3 protein: CASAPAGSEKLFF
CDR3 DNA: TGTGCCAGCGCCCCGGCGGGGAGTGAAAAACTGTTTTTT

D gene: -
clone size: -
J gene: TRBJ2-5
CDR3 length: 16
V gene: TRBV7-8
CDR3 protein: CASSLRRGPYQETQYF
CDR3 DNA: TGTGCCAGCAGCCTTAGGAGGGGACCGTACCAAGAGACCCAGTACTTC

D gene: -
clone size: -
J gene: TRBJ1-6
CDR3 length: 14
V gene: TRBV6-4
CDR3 protein: CASSDSSASSPLHF
CDR3 DNA: TGTGCCAGCAGTGACTCGAGCGCTTCTTCACCCCTCCACTTT

D gene: -
clone size: -
J gene: TRBJ1-1
CDR3 length: 14
V gene: TRBV5-5
CDR3 protein: CASSLSRGATEAFF
CDR3 DNA: TGTGCCAGCAGCTTATCTCGGGGGGCCACTGAAGCTTTCTTT

D gene: -
clone size: few
J gene: TRBJ1-1
CDR3 length: 13
V gene: TRBV14
CDR3 protein: CASSAQENTEAFF
CDR3 DNA: TGTGCCAGCAGCGCCCAGGAGAACACTGAAGCTTTCTTT

D gene: TRBD1
clone size: -
J gene: TRBJ1-2
CDR3 length: 15
V gene: TRBV6-2/TRBV6-3
CDR3 protein: CASSDNLRGRGGYTF
CDR3 DNA: TGTGCCAGCAGTGACAACCTCAGGGGGCGCGGAGGCTACACCTTC

D gene: -
clone size: -
J gene: TRBJ2-3
CDR3 length: 15
V gene: TRBV5-1
CDR3 protein: CASSLHRGAQDTQYF
CDR3 DNA: TGCGCCAGCAGCTTGCATCGGGGGGCCCAAGATACGCAGTATTTT

D gene: TRBD2
clone size: -
J gene: TRBJ2-3
CDR3 length: 18
V gene: TRBV18
CDR3 protein: CASSPQHGSGGAGDTQYF
CDR3 DNA: TGTGCCAGCTCACCACAGCACGGTAGCGGGGGGGCCGGTGATACGCAGTATTTT

D gene: -
clone size: -
J gene: TRBJ2-7
CDR3 length: 14
V gene: TRBV3-1/TRBV3-2
CDR3 protein: CASSHRRQAYEQYF
CDR3 DNA: TGTGCCAGCAGCCATAGGCGACAGGCCTACGAGCAGTACTTC

D gene: -
clone size: few
J gene: TRBJ1-5
CDR3 length: 17
V gene: TRBV7-8
CDR3 protein: CASSPFAAVYSNQPQHF
CDR3 DNA: TGTGCCAGCAGCCCCTTCGCGGCGGTTTATAGCAATCAGCCCCAGCATTTT

D gene: TRBD1
clone size: -
J gene: TRBJ2-2
CDR3 length: 16
V gene: TRBV5-1
CDR3 protein: CASSFSTGGVTGELFF
CDR3 DNA: TGCGCCAGCAGCTTCTCGACAGGGGGGGTCACCGGGGAGCTGTTTTTT

D gene: TRBD1
clone size: -
J gene: TRBJ1-1
CDR3 length: 13
V gene: TRBV7-2
CDR3 protein: CASSFDRGSEAFF
CDR3 DNA: TGTGCCAGCAGCTTCGACAGGGGGTCTGAAGCTTTCTTT

D gene: TRBD1
clone size: -
J gene: TRBJ1-6
CDR3 length: 15
V gene: TRBV9
CDR3 protein: CASSVGGQGNSVLHF
CDR3 DNA: TGTGCCAGCAGCGTAGGGGGACAGGGTAATTCTGTCCTCCACTTT

D gene: -
clone size: -
J gene: TRBJ2-3
CDR3 length: 15
V gene: TRBV7-2
CDR3 protein: CASSLGGGYTDTQYF
CDR3 DNA: TGTGCCAGCAGCTTAGGGGGGGGCTACACAGATACGCAGTATTTT

D gene: -
clone size: -
J gene: TRBJ1-4
CDR3 length: 16
V gene: TRBV9
CDR3 protein: CASSPQSTGVNEKLFF
CDR3 DNA: TGTGCCAGCAGCCCTCAGTCTACGGGGGTTAATGAAAAACTGTTTTTT

D gene: TRBD2
clone size: -
J gene: TRBJ2-1
CDR3 length: 17
V gene: TRBV19
CDR3 protein: CASTGLAGGQSYNEQFF
CDR3 DNA: TGTGCCAGTACCGGACTAGCGGGGGGGCAATCCTACAATGAGCAGTTCTTC

D gene: -
clone size: -
J gene: TRBJ1-5
CDR3 length: 15
V gene: TRBV28
CDR3 protein: CASISAAGSNQPQHF
CDR3 DNA: TGTGCCAGCATCTCTGCGGCAGGGAGCAATCAGCCCCAGCATTTT

D gene: -
clone size: few
J gene: TRBJ1-4
CDR3 length: 15
V gene: TRBV2
CDR3 protein: CASRATVATNEKLFF
CDR3 DNA: TGTGCCAGCAGAGCGACAGTCGCAACTAATGAAAAACTGTTTTTT

D gene: TRBD2
clone size: -
J gene: TRBJ2-7
CDR3 length: 17
V gene: TRBV27
CDR3 protein: CASSRDRHSSLGGEQYF
CDR3 DNA: TGTGCCAGCAGCCGGGATCGACATTCCAGCCTGGGGGGGGAGCAGTACTTC

D gene: -
clone size: once
J gene: TRBJ2-7
CDR3 length: 13
V gene: TRBV5-1
CDR3 protein: CASSEIPGDEQYF
CDR3 DNA: TGCGCCAGCTCAGAGATTCCGGGGGACGAGCAGTACTTC

D gene: -
clone size: many
J gene: TRBJ2-7
CDR3 length: 13
V gene: TRBV28
CDR3 protein: CASSSYFTYEQYF
CDR3 DNA: TGTGCCAGCAGTTCTTATTTTACCTACGAGCAGTACTTC

D gene: TRBD1
clone size: -
J gene: TRBJ2-7
CDR3 length: 15
V gene: TRBV5-4
CDR3 protein: CASGQGAGSAYEQYF
CDR3 DNA: TGTGCCAGCGGACAGGGGGCGGGTAGCGCCTACGAGCAGTACTTC

D gene: TRBD1
clone size: -
J gene: TRBJ1-4
CDR3 length: 15
V gene: TRBV7-9
CDR3 protein: CASSLGQGATEKLFF
CDR3 DNA: TGTGCCAGCAGCTTGGGACAGGGGGCGACTGAAAAACTGTTTTTT

D gene: -
clone size: -
J gene: TRBJ1-2
CDR3 length: 17
V gene: TRBV28
CDR3 protein: CASSPGAGAPFNYGYTF
CDR3 DNA: TGTGCCAGCAGTCCTGGGGCAGGCGCCCCGTTTAACTATGGCTACACCTTC

D gene: -
clone size: -
J gene: TRBJ1-5
CDR3 length: 14
V gene: TRBV18
CDR3 protein: CASSPTNSNQPQHF
CDR3 DNA: TGTGCCAGCTCACCGACAAATAGCAATCAGCCCCAGCATTTT

D gene: -
clone size: many
J gene: TRBJ1-3
CDR3 length: 16
V gene: TRBV7-6
CDR3 protein: CASSLAPGSGGNTIYF
CDR3 DNA: TGTGCCAGCAGCTTAGCCCCGGGATCAGGTGGAAACACCATATATTTT

D gene: -
clone size: -
J gene: TRBJ2-5
CDR3 length: 16
V gene: TRBV7-9
CDR3 protein: CASTPRLLAVRETQYF
CDR3 DNA: TGTGCCAGCACCCCCCGACTACTGGCGGTCCGGGAGACCCAGTACTTC

D gene: -
clone size: once
J gene: TRBJ1-2
CDR3 length: 13
V gene: TRBV7-2
CDR3 protein: CASSFSGVTGYTF
CDR3 DNA: TGTGCCAGCAGCTTCTCAGGGGTCACTGGCTACACCTTC

D gene: TRBD1
clone size: -
J gene: TRBJ1-6
CDR3 length: 17
V gene: TRBV28
CDR3 protein: CASRAGTVNSYNSPLHF
CDR3 DNA: TGTGCCAGCAGGGCCGGGACAGTGAATTCCTATAATTCACCCCTCCACTTT

D gene: TRBD1
clone size: once
J gene: TRBJ1-2
CDR3 length: 12
V gene: TRBV6-6
CDR3 protein: CASSVSGGGYTF
CDR3 DNA: TGTGCCAGCAGTGTTTCAGGGGGAGGCTACACCTTC

D gene: -
clone size: -
J gene: TRBJ1-5
CDR3 length: 13
V gene: TRBV14
CDR3 protein: CASSQDLDQPQHF
CDR3 DNA: TGTGCCAGCAGCCAAGATCTCGATCAGCCCCAGCATTTT

D gene: TRBD1
clone size: -
J gene: TRBJ2-7
CDR3 length: 14
V gene: TRBV3-1/TRBV3-2
CDR3 protein: CASSPTGEYYEQYF
CDR3 DNA: TGTGCCAGCAGCCCAACAGGGGAGTACTACGAGCAGTACTTC

D gene: TRBD1
clone size: -
J gene: TRBJ1-5
CDR3 length: 15
V gene: TRBV10-3
CDR3 protein: CAISETGFSNQPQHF
CDR3 DNA: TGTGCCATCAGCGAGACAGGGTTCAGCAATCAGCCCCAGCATTTT

D gene: -
clone size: -
J gene: TRBJ1-1
CDR3 length: 14
V gene: TRBV5-1
CDR3 protein: CASSQLTANTEAFF
CDR3 DNA: TGCGCCAGCAGTCAGTTGACAGCGAACACTGAAGCTTTCTTT

D gene: -
clone size: -
J gene: TRBJ2-2
CDR3 length: 15
V gene: TRBV7-2
CDR3 protein: CASSLAHISAGELFF
CDR3 DNA: TGTGCCAGCAGCTTAGCCCATATCTCAGCCGGGGAGCTGTTTTTT